This T cell receptor beta chain was captured by sequencing in a study of blood T cell repertoires in COVID-19. Overall study: Sample material is recorded as cDNA or gDNA derived from T cells, B-cell-depleted T cells, or PBMCs.

Authors' data handling: Amplification from reference gene primers served as the basis for estimated nucleated cell counts. The protocol was immunoSEQ multiplex PCR, while the TCRdb copy is restricted to in-frame clones and leaves out a portion. That table supplies the V and J calls and clone size; D and trimming were determined from the DNA. The repertoire holds about 73,000 clones, roughly four fifths seen once, with about 3.8% in the top ten. Trimming stripped 1 base from V and 16 bases from J, with 20 bases between. Per the germline V gene, CDR1 is KGHSH and CDR2 is LQKENI. The CDR3 totals 14 residues.

V is TRBV18 and J is TRBJ2-1; D might be TRBD1 (5 bases). The sequence derives from an older woman with acute or convalescent COVID-19. The source material was peripheral blood. The CDR3 coding sequence is TGTGCCAGCTCACCACTACCGAACAGGCCGAGTGGATTCTTC. Amino acids: CASSPLPNRPSGFF.